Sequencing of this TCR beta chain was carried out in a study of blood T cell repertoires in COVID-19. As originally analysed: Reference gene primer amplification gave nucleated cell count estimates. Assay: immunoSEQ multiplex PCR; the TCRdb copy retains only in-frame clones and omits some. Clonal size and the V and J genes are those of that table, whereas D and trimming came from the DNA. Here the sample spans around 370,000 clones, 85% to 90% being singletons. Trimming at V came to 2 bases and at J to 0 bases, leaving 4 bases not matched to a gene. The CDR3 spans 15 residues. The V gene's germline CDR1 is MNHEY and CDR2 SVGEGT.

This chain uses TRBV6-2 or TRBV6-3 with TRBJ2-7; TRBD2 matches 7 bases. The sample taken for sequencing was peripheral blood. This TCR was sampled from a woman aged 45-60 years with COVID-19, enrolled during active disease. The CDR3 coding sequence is TGTGCCAGCAGTTACATCGGGAGGAGCTCCTACGAGCAGTACTTC. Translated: CASSYIGRSSYEQYF.